Below, 9 T cell receptor beta chains from the same sample are listed, as sequenced in a study of blood T cells in healthy people across ages (dated by TCRdb to the mid-2010s). The library was prepared using 5' RACE. Sequencing relied on an Illumina HiSeq 2500. The second PCR ran for roughly 7 to 11 cycles and used a J-beta primer mix along with a sample-barcoded 5' primer. TCRdb ran its own pipeline on the public reads, namely fastp trimming at Q25 and MiXCR clone calling, and kept in-frame beta chains. Entries that share a CDR3 protein sequence are merged under the most common genes and DNA. The sample includes fewer than 800,000 distinct CDR3 sequences, with about half observed a single time. The top ten clones comprise about a third of the sample. The sequencing input was blood. All receptors come from a woman in her sixties in good health.

The V and J genes are TRBV5-1 and TRBJ2-7, with 9 bases aligning to TRBD1. V shed 7 bases, J shed 0 bases, and the junction held 8 bases outside the gene matches. The CDR3 is made up of 15 amino acids. Germline V gives CDR1 SGHRS, CDR2 YFSETQ. The CDR3 is CASGYGDRDSYEQYF. The CDR3 nucleotides are TGCGCCAGCGGCTATGGGGACAGGGACTCCTACGAGCAGTACTTC.

This rearrangement joins TRBV7-3 to TRBJ2-1; 8 bases line up with TRBD2. There are 21 residues in the CDR3. V lost 5 bases, J lost 8 bases, and 29 bases stayed unmatched. Germline V CDR1 and CDR2: SGHTA, FQGTGA. CDR3 region: CASSLPEVAGIGALPHDEQFF. CDR3 in DNA: TGTGCCAGCAGCCTCCCTGAGGTAGCGGGAATCGGGGCATTGCCACACGATGAGCAGTTCTTC.

The chain employs TRBV5-6 and TRBJ2-5; 8 bases line up with TRBD1. This CDR3 has 14 amino acids. V was clipped by 3 bases and J by 5 bases; unmatched bases: 6. Germline V gives CDR1 SGHDT, CDR2 YYEEEE. The CDR3 region has the DNA TGTGCCAGCAGCTCCCTCAGGGGGCCCGAGACCCAGTACTTC. It specifies CASSSLRGPETQYF.

The chain is built from TRBV29-1 and TRBJ2-5; D uncertain. This CDR3 has 12 residues. CDR1 SQVTM and CDR2 ANQGSEA come from the germline V gene. Trimming removed 1 base at V and 7 bases at J, with 10 bases between. CDR3 region: CSVEVPAGTQYF. CDR3 nucleotide sequence: TGCAGCGTTGAAGTTCCAGCAGGGACCCAGTACTTC.

This clonotype was counted only a few times. CDR3 bases: TGTGCCAGCAGCCCAGGACTAGTCGAAGAGACCCAGTACTTC. This sequence encodes CASSPGLVEETQYF. The J gene is TRBJ2-5, the V gene TRBV7-2; 7 nucleotides agree with TRBD2. V lost 5 bases to trimming and J lost 3 bases; unmatched junction nucleotides: 6. This CDR3 contains 14 residues. CDR1 is SGHTA and CDR2 is FQGNSA in the germline V gene.

The chain carries TRBV11-2 and TRBJ1-2, with D uncertain. The CDR3 is 14 residues long. Germline CDR1 and CDR2: SGHAT and FQNNGV. Trimming cost V 0 bases and J 8 bases, with 13 bases left between them. The CDR3 loop is CASSLDPGAGGYTF. The DNA for the CDR3 is TGTGCCAGCAGCTTAGATCCGGGTGCGGGGGGCTACACCTTC. The whole variable domain, remainder taken from reference TRBV11-2 and TRBJ1-2, is EAGVAQSPRYKIIEKRQSVAFWCNPISGHATLYWYQQILGQGPKLLIQFQNNGVVDDSQLPKDRFSAERLKGVDSTLKIQPAKLEDSAVYLCASSLDPGAGGYTFGSGTRLTVV.

This clonotype showed up just a few times. The V call is TRBV12-3 or TRBV12-4, the J call TRBJ1-4; 7 positions match TRBD1. CDR3 length: 12 residues. The J segment lost 7 bases and the V segment lost 8 bases, leaving 4 bases of the junction unmatched. Here the CDR3 reads CASGQVAEKLFF. CDR3 bases: TGTGCCAGCGGACAGGTTGCTGAAAAACTGTTTTTT.

J is TRBJ1-6 and V is TRBV7-2; a weak D match, TRBD1 (6 bases). The CDR3 has 15 residues. Trimming cost V 5 bases and J 8 bases, with 16 bases left between them. Germline CDR1 reads SGHTA; CDR2 reads FQGNSA. Here the CDR3 reads CASSPQQGQHSPLHF. CDR3 DNA: TGTGCCAGCAGCCCCCAGCAGGGGCAGCATTCACCCCTCCACTTT.

The rearrangement links TRBV14 to TRBJ1-2, with D uncertain. The V gene lost 1 base and the J gene lost 1 base, with 13 bases spanning the gap. Germline values: CDR1 SGHDN, CDR2 FVKESK. This CDR3 spans 16 amino acids. The CDR3 reads CASSQATGGYNYGYTF. The CDR3, as DNA: TGTGCCAGCAGCCAAGCCACGGGCGGGTATAACTATGGCTACACCTTC.